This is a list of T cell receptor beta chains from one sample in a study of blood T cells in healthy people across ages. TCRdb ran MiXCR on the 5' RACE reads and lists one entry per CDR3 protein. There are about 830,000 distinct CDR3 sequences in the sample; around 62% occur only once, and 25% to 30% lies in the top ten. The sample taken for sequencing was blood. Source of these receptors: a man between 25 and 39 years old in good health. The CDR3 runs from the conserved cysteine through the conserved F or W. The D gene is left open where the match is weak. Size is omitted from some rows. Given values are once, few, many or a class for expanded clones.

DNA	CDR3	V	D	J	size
TGTGCCAGCAGTTACCCGGGGGGCCCAGAGACCCAGTACTTC	CASSYPGGPETQYF	TRBV6-2/TRBV6-3	.	TRBJ2-5	once
TGCGCCAGCAGCCAAGCCCGGGGGATTGGGTATGGCTACACCTTC	CASSQARGIGYGYTF	TRBV4-3	.	TRBJ1-2	.
TGTGCCAGCAGCTTGGAGGGACTAGCGGGGGGGCTAGTGTACAATGAGCAGTTCTTC	CASSLEGLAGGLVYNEQFF	TRBV5-6	TRBD2	TRBJ2-1	few
TGTGCCAGCAGCGCCGAACCTCGGACAGATACGCAGTATTTT	CASSAEPRTDTQYF	TRBV9	.	TRBJ2-3	.
TGTGCCAGCAGTTTAACGACAGGGAGGAACCCCCACCAAGAGACCCAGTACTTC	CASSLTTGRNPHQETQYF	TRBV28	.	TRBJ2-5	.
TGCGCCAGCAGCCAAGGCCCCGGACAGGCCATGGAGCAGTACTTC	CASSQGPGQAMEQYF	TRBV4-3	TRBD1	TRBJ2-7	.
TGCGCCAGCAGCCCAATCGAGGTGGCTAGCGGGGACTCTCCAGATACGCAGTATTTT	CASSPIEVASGDSPDTQYF	TRBV4-3	TRBD2	TRBJ2-3	few
TGTGCCAGCAGCGTAGTTCCTGGATACAATGAGCAGTTCTTC	CASSVVPGYNEQFF	TRBV9	.	TRBJ2-1	.
TGCAGTGCTAGTATCGTAGACAGGGGTGAAAAACTGTTTTTT	CSASIVDRGEKLFF	TRBV20-1	TRBD1	TRBJ1-4	.
TGTGCCAGCTCCTCCCCCCGGGACAGGGTGGGAGAGACCCAGTACTTC	CASSSPRDRVGETQYF	TRBV28	TRBD1	TRBJ2-5	.
TGTGCCAGCAGCCAAGAGATGGGCTCACCCTACGAGCAGTACTTC	CASSQEMGSPYEQYF	TRBV14	.	TRBJ2-7	.